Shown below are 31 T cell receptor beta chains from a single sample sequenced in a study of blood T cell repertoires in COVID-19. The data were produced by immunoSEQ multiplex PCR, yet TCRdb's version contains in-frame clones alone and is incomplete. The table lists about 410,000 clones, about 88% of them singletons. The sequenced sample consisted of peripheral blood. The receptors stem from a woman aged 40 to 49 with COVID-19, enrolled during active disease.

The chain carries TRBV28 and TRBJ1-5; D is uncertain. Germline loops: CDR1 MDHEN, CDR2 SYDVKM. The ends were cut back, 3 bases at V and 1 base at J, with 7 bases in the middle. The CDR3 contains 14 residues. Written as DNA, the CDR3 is TGTGCCAGCAGTTTCCCCTCCAGCAATCAGCCCCAGCATTTT. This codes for CASSFPSSNQPQHF.

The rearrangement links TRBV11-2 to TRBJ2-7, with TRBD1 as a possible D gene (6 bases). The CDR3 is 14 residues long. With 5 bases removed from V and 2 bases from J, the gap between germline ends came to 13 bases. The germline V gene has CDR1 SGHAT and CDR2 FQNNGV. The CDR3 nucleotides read TGTGCCAGCAGCCCGACGACAGGTCCCTACGAGCAGTACTTC. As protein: CASSPTTGPYEQYF.

CDR3 bases: TGTGCCAGCAGCATACACCTGGGACAGTGGGTCTCTGGAAACACCATATATTTT. Its protein is CASSIHLGQWVSGNTIYF. The chain employs TRBV11-2 and TRBJ1-3; TRBD1 agrees at 7 bases. The ends lost 5 bases at V and 0 bases at J; junction bases unmatched: 13. Germline lookup yields CDR1 SGHAT and CDR2 FQNNGV. CDR3 length: 18 residues.

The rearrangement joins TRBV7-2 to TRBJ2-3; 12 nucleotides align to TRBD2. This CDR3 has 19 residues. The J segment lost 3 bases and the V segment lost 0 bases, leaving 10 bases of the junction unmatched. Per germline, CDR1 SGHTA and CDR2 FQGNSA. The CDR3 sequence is CASSLAPLLAGGSTDTQYF. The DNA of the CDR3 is TGTGCCAGCAGCTTAGCCCCTCTCCTAGCGGGAGGGTCTACAGATACGCAGTATTTT.

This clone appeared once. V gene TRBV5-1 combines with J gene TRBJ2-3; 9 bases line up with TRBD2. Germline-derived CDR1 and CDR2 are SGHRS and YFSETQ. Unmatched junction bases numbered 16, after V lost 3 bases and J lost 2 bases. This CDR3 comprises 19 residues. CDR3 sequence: CASSYPTTYSGGSTDTQYF. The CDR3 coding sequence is TGCGCCAGCAGCTACCCTACCACATATAGCGGGGGCTCCACAGATACGCAGTATTTT.

CDR3 loop: CASSHKSGALSYGYTF. The CDR3 DNA reads TGTGCCAGCAGCCACAAATCAGGGGCCCTGTCCTATGGCTACACCTTC. J is TRBJ1-2 and V is TRBV7-2; maybe TRBD1 (6 bases). The CDR3 loop spans 16 amino acids. CDR1 SGHTA and CDR2 FQGNSA come from the germline V gene. V lost 5 bases, J lost 4 bases, and 20 bases lay in between.

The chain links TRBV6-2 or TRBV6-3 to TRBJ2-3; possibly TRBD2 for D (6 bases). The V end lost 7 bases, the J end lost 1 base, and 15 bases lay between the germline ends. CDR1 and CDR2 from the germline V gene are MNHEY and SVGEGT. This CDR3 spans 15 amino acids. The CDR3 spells CASTPTRTGTDTQYF. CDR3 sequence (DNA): TGTGCCAGCACCCCGACTAGGACGGGCACAGATACGCAGTATTTT.

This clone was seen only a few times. CDR3 DNA: TGTGCCAGCAGTTTGCGGGGGATGAACACCGGGGAGCTGTTTTTT. Its translation: CASSLRGMNTGELFF. The rearrangement links TRBV27 to TRBJ2-2; 7 nucleotides agree with TRBD2. The CDR3 runs 15 residues. Unmatched junction bases numbered 2, after V lost 3 bases and J lost 1 base. Germline CDR1 is MNHEY and CDR2 is SMNVEV (reference sequence).

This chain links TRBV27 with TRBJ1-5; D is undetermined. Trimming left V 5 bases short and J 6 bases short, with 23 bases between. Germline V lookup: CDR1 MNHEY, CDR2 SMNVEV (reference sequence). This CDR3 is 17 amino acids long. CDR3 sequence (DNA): TGTGCCAGCAGTCCGAACGGTGGGCCGCGTACCACTCAGCCCCAGCATTTT. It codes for CASSPNGGPRTTQPQHF.

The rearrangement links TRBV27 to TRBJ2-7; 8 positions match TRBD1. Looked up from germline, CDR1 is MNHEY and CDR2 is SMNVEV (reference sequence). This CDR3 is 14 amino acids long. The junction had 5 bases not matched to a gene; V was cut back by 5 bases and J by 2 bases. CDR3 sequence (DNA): TGTGCCAGCAGTACGAGGACAGGGACCTACGAGCAGTACTTC. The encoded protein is CASSTRTGTYEQYF.

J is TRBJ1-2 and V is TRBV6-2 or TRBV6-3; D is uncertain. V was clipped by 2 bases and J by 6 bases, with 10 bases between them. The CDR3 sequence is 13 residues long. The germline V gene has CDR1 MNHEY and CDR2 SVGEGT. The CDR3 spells CASSYNSGDGYTF. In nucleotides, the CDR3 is TGTGCCAGCAGTTACAATTCAGGTGATGGCTACACCTTC.

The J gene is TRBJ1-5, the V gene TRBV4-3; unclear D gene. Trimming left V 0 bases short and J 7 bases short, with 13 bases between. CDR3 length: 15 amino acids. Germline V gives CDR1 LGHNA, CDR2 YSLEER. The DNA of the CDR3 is TGCGCCAGCAGCCAAGAGGGAGGGTCAAGCCAGCCCCAGCATTTT. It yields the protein CASSQEGGSSQPQHF.

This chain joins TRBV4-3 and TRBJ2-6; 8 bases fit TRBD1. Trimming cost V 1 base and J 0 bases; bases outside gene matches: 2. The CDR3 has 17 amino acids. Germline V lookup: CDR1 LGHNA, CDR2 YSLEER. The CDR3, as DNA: TGCGCCAGCAGCCAAGCAGGGGGCAGCTCTGGGGCCAACGTCCTGACTTTC. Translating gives CASSQAGGSSGANVLTF.

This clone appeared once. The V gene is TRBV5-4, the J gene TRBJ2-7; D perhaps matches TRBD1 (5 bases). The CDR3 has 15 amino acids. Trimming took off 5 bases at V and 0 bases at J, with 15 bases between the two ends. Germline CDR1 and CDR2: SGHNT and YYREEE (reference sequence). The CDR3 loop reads CASSPGRSSSYEQYF. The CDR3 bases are TGTGCCAGCAGTCCAGGGCGCTCCTCCTCCTACGAGCAGTACTTC.

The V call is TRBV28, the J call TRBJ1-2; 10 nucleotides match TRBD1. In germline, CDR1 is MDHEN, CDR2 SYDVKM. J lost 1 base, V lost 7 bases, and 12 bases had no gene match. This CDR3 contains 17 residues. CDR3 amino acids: CASTTSGQGSFNYGYTF. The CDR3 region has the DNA TGTGCCAGCACCACCTCGGGACAGGGGTCGTTTAACTATGGCTACACCTTC.

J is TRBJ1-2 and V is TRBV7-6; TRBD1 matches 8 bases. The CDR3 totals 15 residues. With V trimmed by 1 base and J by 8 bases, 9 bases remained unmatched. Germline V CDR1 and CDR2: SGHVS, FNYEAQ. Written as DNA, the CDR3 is TGTGCCAGCAGCTTAGATGGGACAGGAGGAGACGGCTACACCTTC. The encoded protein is CASSLDGTGGDGYTF. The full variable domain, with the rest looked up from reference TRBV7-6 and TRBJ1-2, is GAGVSQSPRYKVTKRGQDVALRCDPISGHVSLYWYRQALGQGPEFLTYFNYEAQQDKSGLPNDRFSAERPEGSISTLTIQRTEQRDSAMYRCASSLDGTGGDGYTFGSGTRLTVV.

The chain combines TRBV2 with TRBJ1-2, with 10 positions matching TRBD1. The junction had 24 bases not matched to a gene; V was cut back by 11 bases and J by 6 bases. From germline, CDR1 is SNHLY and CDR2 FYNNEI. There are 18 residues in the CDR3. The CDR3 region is CASLWGTGANGPTDGYTF. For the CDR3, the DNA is TGTGCCTCACTCTGGGGGACAGGGGCCAACGGGCCAACGGATGGCTACACCTTC.

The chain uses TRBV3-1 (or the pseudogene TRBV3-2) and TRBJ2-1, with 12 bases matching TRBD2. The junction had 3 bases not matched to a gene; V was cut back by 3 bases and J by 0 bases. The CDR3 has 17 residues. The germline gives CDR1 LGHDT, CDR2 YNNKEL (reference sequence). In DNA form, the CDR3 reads TGTGCCAGCAGCCAGGAGACTAGCGGGGGCTCCTACAATGAGCAGTTCTTC. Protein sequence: CASSQETSGGSYNEQFF.

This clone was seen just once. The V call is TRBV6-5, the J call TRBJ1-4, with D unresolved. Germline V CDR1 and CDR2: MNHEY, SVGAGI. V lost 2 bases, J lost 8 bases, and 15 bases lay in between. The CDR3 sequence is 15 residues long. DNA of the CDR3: TGTGCCAGCAGTTACGATTGGGCCGCGGGGGAAAAACTGTTTTTT. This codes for CASSYDWAAGEKLFF.

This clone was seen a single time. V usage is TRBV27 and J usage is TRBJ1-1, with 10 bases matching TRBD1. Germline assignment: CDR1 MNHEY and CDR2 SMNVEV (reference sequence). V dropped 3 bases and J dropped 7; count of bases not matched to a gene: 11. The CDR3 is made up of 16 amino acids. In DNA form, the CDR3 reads TGTGCCAGCAGTTTCTTCAAGACAGGGGGCGGGAGTGAAGCTTTCTTT. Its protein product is CASSFFKTGGGSEAFF.

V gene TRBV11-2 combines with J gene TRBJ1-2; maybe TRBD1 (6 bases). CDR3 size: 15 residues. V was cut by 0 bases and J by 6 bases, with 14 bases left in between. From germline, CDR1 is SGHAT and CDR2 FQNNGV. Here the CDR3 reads CASSLEGRGWDGYTF. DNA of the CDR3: TGTGCCAGCAGCTTAGAGGGCAGGGGATGGGATGGCTACACCTTC.

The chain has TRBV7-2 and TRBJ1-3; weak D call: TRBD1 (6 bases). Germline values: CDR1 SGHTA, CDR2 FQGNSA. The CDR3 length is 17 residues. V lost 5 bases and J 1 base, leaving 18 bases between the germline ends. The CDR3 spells CASSPRGGVGSGNTIYF. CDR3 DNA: TGTGCCAGCAGCCCAAGAGGGGGTGTAGGGTCTGGAAACACCATATATTTT.

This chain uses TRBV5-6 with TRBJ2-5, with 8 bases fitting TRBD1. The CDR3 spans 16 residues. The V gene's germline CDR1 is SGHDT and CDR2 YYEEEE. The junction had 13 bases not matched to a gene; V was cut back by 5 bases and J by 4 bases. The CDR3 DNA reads TGTGCCAGCAGTTATACAGGGGGTATAACGGGAGAGACCCAGTACTTC. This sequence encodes CASSYTGGITGETQYF.

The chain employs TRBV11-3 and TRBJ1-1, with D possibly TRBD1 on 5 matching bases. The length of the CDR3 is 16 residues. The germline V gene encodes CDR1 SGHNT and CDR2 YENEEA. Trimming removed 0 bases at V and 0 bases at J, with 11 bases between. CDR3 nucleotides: TGTGCCAGCAGCTTAGACCCGCCAGGGCTGAACACTGAAGCTTTCTTT. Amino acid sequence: CASSLDPPGLNTEAFF.

In DNA, the CDR3 is TGTGCCAGCAGCATGGATGGGGGGTTGTCCGAGCAGTACTTC. Its translation is CASSMDGGLSEQYF. The V and J genes are TRBV5-4 and TRBJ2-7; possible D gene TRBD2, 6 bases. The CDR3 runs to 14 residues. The V gene lost 4 bases and the J gene lost 6 bases, with 17 bases spanning the gap. Germline loops: CDR1 SGHNT, CDR2 YYREEE (reference sequence).

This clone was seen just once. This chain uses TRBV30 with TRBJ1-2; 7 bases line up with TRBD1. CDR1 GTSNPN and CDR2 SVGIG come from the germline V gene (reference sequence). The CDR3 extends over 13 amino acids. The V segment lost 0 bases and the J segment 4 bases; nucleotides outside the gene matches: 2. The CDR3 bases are TGTGCCTGGAGTGTACAGGGGCCCTATGGCTACACCTTC. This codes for CAWSVQGPYGYTF.

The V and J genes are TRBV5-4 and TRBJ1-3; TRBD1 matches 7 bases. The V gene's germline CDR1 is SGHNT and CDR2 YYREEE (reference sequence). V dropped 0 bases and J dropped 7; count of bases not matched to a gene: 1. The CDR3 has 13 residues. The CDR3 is CASSLAGGNTIYF. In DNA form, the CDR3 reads TGTGCCAGCAGCTTGGCAGGGGGGAACACCATATATTTT.

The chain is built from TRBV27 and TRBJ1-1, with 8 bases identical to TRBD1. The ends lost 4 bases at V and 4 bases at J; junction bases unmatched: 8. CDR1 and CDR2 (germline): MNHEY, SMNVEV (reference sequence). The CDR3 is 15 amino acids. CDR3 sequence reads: CASSSPGGRFTEAFF. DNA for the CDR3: TGTGCCAGCAGTTCGCCAGGGGGCAGGTTCACTGAAGCTTTCTTT.

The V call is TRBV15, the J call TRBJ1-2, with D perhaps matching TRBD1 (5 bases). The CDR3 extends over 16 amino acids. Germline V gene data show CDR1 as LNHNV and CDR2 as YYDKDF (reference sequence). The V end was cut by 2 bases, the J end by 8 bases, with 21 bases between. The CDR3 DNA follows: TGTGCCACCAGCAGATCCTGGGCAGGGCTCGAGGTGGGCTACACCTTC. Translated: CATSRSWAGLEVGYTF.

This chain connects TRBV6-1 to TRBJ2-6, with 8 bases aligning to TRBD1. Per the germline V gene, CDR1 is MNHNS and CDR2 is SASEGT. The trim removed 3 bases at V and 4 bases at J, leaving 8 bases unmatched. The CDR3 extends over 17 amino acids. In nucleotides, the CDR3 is TGTGCCAGCAGTGACCACCCGACAGGGGTCGGGGCCAACGTCCTGACTTTC. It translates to CASSDHPTGVGANVLTF.

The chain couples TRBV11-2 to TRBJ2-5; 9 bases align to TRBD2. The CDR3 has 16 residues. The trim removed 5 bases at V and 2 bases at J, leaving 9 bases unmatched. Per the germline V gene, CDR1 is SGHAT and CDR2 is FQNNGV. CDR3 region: CASSRRVAGEQETQYF. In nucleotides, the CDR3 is TGTGCCAGCAGCCGCCGCGTAGCGGGGGAACAAGAGACCCAGTACTTC.